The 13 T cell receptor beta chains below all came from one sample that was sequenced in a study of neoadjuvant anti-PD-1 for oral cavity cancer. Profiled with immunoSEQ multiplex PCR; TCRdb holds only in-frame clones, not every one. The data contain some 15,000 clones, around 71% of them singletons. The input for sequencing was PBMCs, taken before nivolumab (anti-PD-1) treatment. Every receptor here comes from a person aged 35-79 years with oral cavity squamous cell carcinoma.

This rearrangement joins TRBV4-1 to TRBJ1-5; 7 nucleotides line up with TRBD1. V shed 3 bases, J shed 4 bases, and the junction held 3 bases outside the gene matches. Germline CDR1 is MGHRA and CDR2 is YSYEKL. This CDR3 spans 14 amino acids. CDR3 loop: CASSQTGSNQPQHF. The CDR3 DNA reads TGCGCCAGCAGCCAGACAGGGAGTAATCAGCCCCAGCATTTT.

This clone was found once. Here the CDR3 reads CASSGTSEGTQYF. In DNA form, the CDR3 reads TGTGCCAGCAGTGGGACTAGCGAGGGTACGCAGTATTTT. This chain uses TRBV6-1 with TRBJ2-3, with 9 nucleotides matching TRBD2. This CDR3 spans 13 amino acids. After removal of 4 bases from V and 8 bases from J, the junction contained 4 bases not matched to a gene. The germline gives CDR1 MNHNS, CDR2 SASEGT.

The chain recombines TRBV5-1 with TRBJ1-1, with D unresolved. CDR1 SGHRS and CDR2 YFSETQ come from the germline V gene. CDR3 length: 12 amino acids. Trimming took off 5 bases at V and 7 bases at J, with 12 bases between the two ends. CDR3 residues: CASSSGMGEAFF. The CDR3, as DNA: TGCGCCAGCAGTTCTGGGATGGGTGAAGCTTTCTTT. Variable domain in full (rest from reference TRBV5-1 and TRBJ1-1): KAGVTQTPRYLIKTRGQQVTLSCSPISGHRSVSWYQQTPGQGLQFLFEYFSETQRNKGNFPGRFSGRQFSNSRSEMNVSTLELGDSALYLCASSSGMGEAFFGQGTRLTVV.

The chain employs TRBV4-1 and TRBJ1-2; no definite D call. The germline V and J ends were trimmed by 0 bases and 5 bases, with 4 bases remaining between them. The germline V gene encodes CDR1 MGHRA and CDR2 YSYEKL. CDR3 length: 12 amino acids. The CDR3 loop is CASSQDNYGYTF. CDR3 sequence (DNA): TGCGCCAGCAGCCAAGATAATTATGGCTACACCTTC.

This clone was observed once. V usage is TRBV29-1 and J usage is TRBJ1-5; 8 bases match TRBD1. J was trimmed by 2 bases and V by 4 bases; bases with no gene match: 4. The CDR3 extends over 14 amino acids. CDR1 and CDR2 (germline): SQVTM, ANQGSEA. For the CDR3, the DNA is TGCAGCGTTGGTGGGGGACAGGGCAATCAGCCCCAGCATTTT. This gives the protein CSVGGGQGNQPQHF.

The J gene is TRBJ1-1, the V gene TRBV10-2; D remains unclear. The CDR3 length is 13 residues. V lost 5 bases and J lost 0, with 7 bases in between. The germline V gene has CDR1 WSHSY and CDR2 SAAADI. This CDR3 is CASSTGLNTEAFF. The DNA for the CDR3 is TGCGCCAGCAGTACGGGGTTGAACACTGAAGCTTTCTTT.

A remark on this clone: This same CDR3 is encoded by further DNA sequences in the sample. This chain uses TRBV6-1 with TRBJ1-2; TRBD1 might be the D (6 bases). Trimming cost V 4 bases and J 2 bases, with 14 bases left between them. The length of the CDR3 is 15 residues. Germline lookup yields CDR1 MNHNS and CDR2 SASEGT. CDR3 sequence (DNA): TGTGCCAGCAGTGGGGCCTCAACAGGGAACTATGGCTACACCTTC. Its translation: CASSGASTGNYGYTF.

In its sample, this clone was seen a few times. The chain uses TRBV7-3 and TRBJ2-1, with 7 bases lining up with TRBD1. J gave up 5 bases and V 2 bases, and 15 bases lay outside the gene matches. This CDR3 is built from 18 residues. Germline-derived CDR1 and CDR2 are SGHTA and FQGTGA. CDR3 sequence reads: CASSLEQQGLAQHNEQFF. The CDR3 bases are TGTGCCAGCAGCTTAGAGCAACAGGGGCTAGCCCAACACAATGAGCAGTTCTTC.

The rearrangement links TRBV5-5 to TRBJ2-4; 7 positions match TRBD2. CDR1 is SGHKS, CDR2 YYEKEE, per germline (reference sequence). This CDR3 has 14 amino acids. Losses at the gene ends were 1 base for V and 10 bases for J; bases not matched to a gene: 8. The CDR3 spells CASSLRLAVGIQYF. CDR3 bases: TGTGCCAGCAGCTTGAGGCTAGCGGTGGGGATTCAGTACTTC.

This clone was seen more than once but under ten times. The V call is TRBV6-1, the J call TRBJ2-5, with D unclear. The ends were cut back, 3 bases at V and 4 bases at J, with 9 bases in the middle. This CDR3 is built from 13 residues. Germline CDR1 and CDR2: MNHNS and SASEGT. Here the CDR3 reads CASSELGLETQYF. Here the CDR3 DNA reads TGTGCCAGCAGTGAGTTAGGGCTAGAGACCCAGTACTTC.

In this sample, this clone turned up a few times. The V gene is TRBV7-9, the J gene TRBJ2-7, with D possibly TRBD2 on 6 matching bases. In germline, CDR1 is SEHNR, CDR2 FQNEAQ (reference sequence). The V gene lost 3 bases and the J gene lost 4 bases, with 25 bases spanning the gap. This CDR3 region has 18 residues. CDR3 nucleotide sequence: TGTGCCAGCAGCTTTGGGGTGCTATCCAAGGGAGGAGGTTACGAGCAGTACTTC. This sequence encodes CASSFGVLSKGGGYEQYF.

The CDR3 protein is CASSLNGDLTDTQYF. The CDR3 DNA reads TGCGCCAGCAGCTTGAATGGGGATCTCACAGATACGCAGTATTTT. The chain couples TRBV5-1 to TRBJ2-3; no firm D call. V lost 1 base, J lost 2 bases, and 11 bases lay in between. The CDR3 length is 15 residues. Germline CDR1 is SGHRS and CDR2 is YFSETQ.

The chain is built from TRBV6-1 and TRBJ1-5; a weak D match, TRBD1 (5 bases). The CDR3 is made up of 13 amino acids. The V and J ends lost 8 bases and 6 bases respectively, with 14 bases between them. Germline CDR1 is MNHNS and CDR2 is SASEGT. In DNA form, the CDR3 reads TGTGCCAGCGGTTCCAGGGAAACTCAGCCCCAGCATTTT. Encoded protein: CASGSRETQPQHF.